Below, 28 T cell receptor beta chains from the same sample are listed, as sequenced in a study of T cells in Graves' hyperthyroidism and ophthalmopathy. Amplified TCR beta CDR3 regions derived from RNA transcripts. HTBI primers were the set used in a first-round RT-PCR of the TCR CDR3. One entry per CDR3 protein results from TCRdb running MiXCR on the multiplex PCR reads. The sample lists around 600,000 distinct CDR3 sequences, approximately 16% seen once, with 2.5% to 4% in the top ten. Sequencing was carried out using blood. These receptors all come from a woman aged 40 to 55 with Graves' ophthalmopathy.

This rearrangement joins TRBV9 to TRBJ2-2; D is unclear. V dropped 0 bases and J dropped 4 bases, with 10 bases sitting between them. CDR1 SGDLS and CDR2 YYNGEE come from the germline V gene. This CDR3 spans 15 amino acids. The CDR3 bases are TGTGCCAGCAGCGTAGTAGCCTGGGGCACCGGGGAGCTGTTTTTT. This translates into CASSVVAWGTGELFF. The full variable domain, with the rest looked up from reference TRBV9 and TRBJ2-2, is DSGVTQTPKHLITATGQRVTLRCSPRSGDLSVYWYQQSLDQGLQFLIQYYNGEERAKGNILERFSAQQFPDLHSELNLSSLELGDSALYFCASSVVAWGTGELFFGEGSRLTVL.

This clonotype was recorded a few times. The chain is built from TRBV20-1 and TRBJ1-2; D is undetermined. CDR1 DFQATT and CDR2 SNEGSKA come from the germline V gene (reference sequence). With 1 base removed from V and 3 bases from J, the gap between germline ends came to 3 bases. CDR3 length equals 11 residues. The CDR3 here is CSARGHYGYTF. In nucleotides, the CDR3 is TGCAGTGCTAGAGGCCACTATGGCTACACCTTC.

This clonotype came up a few times. The chain is built from TRBV2 and TRBJ2-1, with TRBD2 identical over 9 bases. The CDR3 consists of 12 residues. Germline CDR1 is SNHLY and CDR2 is FYNNEI. V shed 8 bases, J shed 8 bases, and the junction held 4 bases outside the gene matches. CDR3 coding DNA: TGTGCCAGCGCCGGACTAGCGCATGAGCAGTTCTTC. It encodes CASAGLAHEQFF.

This chain links TRBV20-1 with TRBJ1-1; TRBD1 matches at 7 bases. Germline loops: CDR1 DFQATT, CDR2 SNEGSKA (reference sequence). The junction had 14 bases not matched to a gene; V was cut back by 8 bases and J by 5 bases. There are 14 residues in the CDR3. The CDR3 DNA is TGCAGTCTGACCGCGACAGGGTTCTATACTGAAGCTTTCTTT. This translates into CSLTATGFYTEAFF.

The J gene is TRBJ2-3, the V gene TRBV20-1; D call uncertain. CDR3 length: 14 amino acids. V was clipped by 1 base and J by 2 bases, with 10 bases between them. Germline CDR1 reads DFQATT; CDR2 reads SNEGSKA (reference sequence). CDR3 nucleotides: TGCAGTGCTAGAGTCGTCCAAAACACAGATACGCAGTATTTT. As protein: CSARVVQNTDTQYF.

The gene calls are TRBV12-3 or TRBV12-4 and TRBJ2-6; D unresolved. Trimming shortened V by 8 bases and J by 1 base, and 15 bases separated the two germline ends. The CDR3 extends over 16 amino acids. CDR3 protein: CASLLPHLSGANVLTF. The DNA of the CDR3 is TGTGCCAGCCTTTTACCACATCTTTCTGGGGCCAACGTCCTGACTTTC.

In its sample, this clonotype was seen many times. The V gene is TRBV11-2, the J gene TRBJ2-7; D is possibly TRBD1 (6 bases). CDR1 is SGHAT, CDR2 FQNNGV, per germline. V lost 5 bases to trimming and J lost 0 bases, with 11 bases between them. The CDR3 totals 14 residues. The CDR3 DNA sequence: TGTGCCAGCAGCACCGGGACACCCTCCTACGAGCAGTACTTC. It encodes CASSTGTPSYEQYF.

Ten or more counts support this clonotype. V is TRBV15 and J is TRBJ1-6, with D maybe TRBD1 (6 bases). Germline CDR1 reads LNHNV; CDR2 reads YYDKDF (reference sequence). V lost 0 bases to trimming and J lost 9 bases, with 12 bases between them. The CDR3 has 15 amino acids. The CDR3 coding sequence is TGTGCCACCAGCAGAGATGTTCAGGGGATTTCACCCCTCCACTTT. This codes for CATSRDVQGISPLHF.

The V call is TRBV30, the J call TRBJ2-7, with a possible D match to TRBD2 (5 bases). The CDR3 is 13 amino acids. V lost 4 bases and J 6 bases, leaving 16 bases between the germline ends. The germline gives CDR1 GTSNPN, CDR2 SVGIG (reference sequence). The chain's CDR3 is CAWTRGRGLEQYF. For the CDR3, the DNA is TGTGCCTGGACCAGAGGGAGAGGCCTCGAGCAGTACTTC. Filled out from reference TRBV30 and TRBJ2-7, the complete variable domain reads SQTIHQWPATLVQPVGSPLSLECTVEGTSNPNLYWYRQAAGRGLQLLFYSVGIGQISSEVPQNLSASRPQDRQFILSSKKLLLSDSGFYLCAWTRGRGLEQYFGPGTRLTVT.

The CDR3 reads CASRKGTAQIINQPQHF. The CDR3 region has the DNA TGTGCCAGCAGAAAGGGGACAGCCCAGATAATCAATCAGCCCCAGCATTTT. The genes are TRBV6-1 and TRBJ1-5, with 7 positions matching TRBD1. The length of the CDR3 is 17 residues. V lost 6 bases, J lost 3 bases, and 14 bases stayed unmatched. Germline-derived CDR1 and CDR2 are MNHNS and SASEGT.

This clonotype was counted between two and nine times. This chain uses TRBV14 with TRBJ2-7; D unclear. CDR1 and CDR2 (germline): SGHDN, FVKESK. Trimming took 6 bases from V and 0 from J, leaving 12 bases between them. The CDR3 totals 14 residues. The CDR3 sequence is CASSLYPVSYEQYF. In DNA, the CDR3 is TGTGCCAGCAGTCTTTACCCGGTCTCCTACGAGCAGTACTTC.

Concerning this clonotype: A much bigger clone sits one base away, suggesting this may be a read error. The J gene is TRBJ1-2, the V gene TRBV4-1, with D possibly matching TRBD1 (6 bases). The CDR3 is 16 amino acids. CDR1 and CDR2 from the germline V gene are MGHRA and YSYEKL. DNA for the CDR3: TGCGCCAGCAGCCAAGATTGGCCAGGGGCATTGAAAGGCTGCACCTTC. Translated: CASSQDWPGALKGCTF.

The chain uses TRBV2 and TRBJ2-2, with D perhaps TRBD1 (5 bases). CDR3 size: 14 residues. Trimming took off 4 bases at V and 4 bases at J, with 10 bases between the two ends. Germline assignment: CDR1 SNHLY and CDR2 FYNNEI. The DNA of the CDR3 is TGTGCCAGCAGTGTCACAGGAATCACCGGGGAGCTGTTTTTT. This gives the protein CASSVTGITGELFF.

In its sample, this clonotype was seen a few times. CDR3 region: CASRGQAFGYGYTF. In DNA form, the CDR3 reads TGTGCCAGCAGAGGACAGGCTTTTGGCTATGGCTACACCTTC. The rearrangement uses TRBV6-1 and TRBJ1-2; 7 bases agree with TRBD1. The CDR3 contains 14 residues. The V gene's germline CDR1 is MNHNS and CDR2 SASEGT. V shed 6 bases and J 4 bases; nucleotides not matched to a gene: 8.

This clonotype has just a few counts. V gene TRBV20-1 combines with J gene TRBJ2-1, with D maybe TRBD1 (7 bases). Germline V gene lookup returns CDR1 DFQATT and CDR2 SNEGSKA (reference sequence). The CDR3 sequence is 14 residues long. Trimming cost V 6 bases and J 10 bases, with 22 bases left between them. Here the CDR3 reads CSAASGRGEDEQFF. In DNA form, the CDR3 reads TGCAGTGCCGCCTCGGGCAGGGGGGAGGACGAGCAGTTCTTC.

As to this clonotype: Since a much larger clone is just one base distant, this may be a read error. This rearrangement joins TRBV6-1 to TRBJ2-7; D is possibly TRBD1 (6 bases). Trimming shortened V by 5 bases and J by 5 bases, and 16 bases separated the two germline ends. The CDR3 contains 14 residues. CDR1 MNHNS and CDR2 SASEGT come from the germline V gene. CDR3 bases: TGTGCCAGCAGTCCAATGGACAGTCGAAACGAGCAGTACTTC. The encoded protein is CASSPMDSRNEQYF.

The chain has TRBV5-1 and TRBJ1-3; D unclear. The V and J ends lost 4 bases and 4 bases respectively, with 9 bases between them. The CDR3 totals 13 residues. Germline V lookup: CDR1 SGHRS, CDR2 YFSETQ. The CDR3, as DNA: TGCGCCAGCAGCCCCACGAGCGGAAACACCATATATTTT. As protein: CASSPTSGNTIYF.

This clonotype was seen at least ten times. The chain recombines TRBV5-1 with TRBJ2-1; perhaps D is TRBD1 or TRBD2 (5 bases each). V was pared by 0 bases and J by 1 base, with 14 bases between. Germline V gene sequence: CDR1 SGHRS, CDR2 YFSETQ. CDR3 length: 17 amino acids. The CDR3 bases are TGCGCCAGCAGCTTGGATGGGGGAGAGATGTCCTACAATGAGCAGTTCTTC. It yields the protein CASSLDGGEMSYNEQFF. Supplemented by reference TRBV5-1 and TRBJ2-1, the full variable domain reads KAGVTQTPRYLIKTRGQQVTLSCSPISGHRSVSWYQQTPGQGLQFLFEYFSETQRNKGNFPGRFSGRQFSNSRSEMNVSTLELGDSALYLCASSLDGGEMSYNEQFFGPGTRLTVL.

Ten or more counts support this clonotype. The rearrangement uses TRBV10-3 and TRBJ2-1; 11 nucleotides align to TRBD2. Trimming cost V 8 bases and J 8 bases; bases outside gene matches: 11. CDR1 ENHRY and CDR2 SYGVKD come from the germline V gene. This CDR3 is 15 amino acids long. CDR3: CAIGDSGRARDEQFF. CDR3 DNA: TGTGCCATCGGCGATAGCGGGAGGGCCAGGGATGAGCAGTTCTTC.

Turning to this clonotype: The conserved phenylalanine or tryptophan is not found at the CDR3 terminus, so this likely reflects a read error. This rearrangement joins TRBV7-9 to TRBJ2-5; 8 bases are a match to TRBD2. The junction had 8 bases not matched to a gene; V was cut back by 0 bases and J by 5 bases. Germline values: CDR1 SEHNR, CDR2 FQNEAQ (reference sequence). The CDR3 has 16 residues. CDR3 in DNA: TGTGCCAGCAGCTTAGCCTATGGGACTAGGGTTGAGACCCAGTACCTC. This sequence encodes CASSLAYGTRVETQYL.

This clonotype was seen only a few times. The genes are TRBV12-3 or TRBV12-4 and TRBJ2-1; 8 bases fit TRBD1. V lost 7 bases and J lost 7; bases outside the gene matches: 6. The CDR3 consists of 13 residues. This CDR3 is CASTGGDRNEQFF. As DNA, the CDR3 is TGTGCCAGCACAGGGGGCGATCGGAATGAGCAGTTCTTC.

This clonotype was seen ten or more times. The J gene is TRBJ2-1, the V gene TRBV20-1, with TRBD2 matching 11 bases. The CDR3 has 15 residues. With 5 bases clipped from V and 3 bases from J, the junction kept 6 bases outside the gene matches. The germline V gene has CDR1 DFQATT and CDR2 SNEGSKA (reference sequence). The CDR3 DNA reads as TGCAGTGCTCCGCTAGCGGGGGGATTCTACAATGAGCAGTTCTTC. Protein product: CSAPLAGGFYNEQFF.

This clonotype has just a few counts. The rearrangement joins TRBV7-9 to TRBJ1-2; 8 positions agree with TRBD1. Germline-derived CDR1 and CDR2 are SEHNR and FQNEAQ (reference sequence). The CDR3 has 12 amino acids. Trimming at V came to 8 bases and at J to 7 bases, leaving 6 bases not matched to a gene. The CDR3 DNA reads as TGTGCCAGCGCAGGGGGCTTGAGTGGCTACACCTTC. It yields the protein CASAGGLSGYTF.

This clonotype was counted only a few times. The rearrangement joins TRBV12-3 or TRBV12-4 to TRBJ2-2; 8 bases are a match to TRBD2. Losses at the gene ends were 8 bases for V and 5 bases for J; bases not matched to a gene: 7. The CDR3 spans 14 residues. The CDR3 is CASSGTSKTGELFF. DNA of the CDR3: TGTGCCAGCTCCGGGACTAGTAAAACCGGGGAGCTGTTTTTT.

A word on this clonotype: Possible read error: a much larger clone is one base away. V gene TRBV20-1 combines with J gene TRBJ2-2; D possibly corresponds to TRBD1 (5 bases). The CDR3 totals 16 residues. The germline gives CDR1 DFQATT, CDR2 SNEGSKA (reference sequence). V was clipped by 1 base and J by 4 bases, with 16 bases between them. CDR3 DNA: TGCAGTGCTAGAGGTGTAAGGGGCCAATCCACCGGGGAGCTGTTTTTT. Residues: CSARGVRGQSTGELFF.

This clonotype was seen only a few times. The chain joins TRBV20-1 to TRBJ2-4, with TRBD2 matching 8 bases. V dropped 3 bases and J dropped 3; count of bases not matched to a gene: 16. Germline values: CDR1 DFQATT, CDR2 SNEGSKA (reference sequence). CDR3 size: 18 residues. The DNA for the CDR3 is TGCAGTGCTAGTGATCGGCGGAGCGGGAGTGGAGTCAAAAACATTCAGTACTTC. Amino acids: CSASDRRSGSGVKNIQYF.

This clonotype was counted ten times or more. V gene TRBV5-1 combines with J gene TRBJ1-2; D is uncertain. The CDR3 is made up of 13 amino acids. In germline, CDR1 is SGHRS, CDR2 YFSETQ. V lost 0 bases to trimming and J lost 8 bases, with 11 bases between them. The CDR3, as DNA: TGCGCCAGCAGCTTGGAGGTGAGAAACGGCTACACCTTC. This encodes CASSLEVRNGYTF.

This clonotype has a handful of counts. The rearrangement joins TRBV28 to TRBJ2-1, with 13 bases fitting TRBD2. V lost 6 bases and J lost 9; bases outside the gene matches: 11. The CDR3 covers 16 residues. Germline values: CDR1 MDHEN, CDR2 SYDVKM. The CDR3 sequence: CASREPGTSGISEQFF. The CDR3 DNA reads as TGTGCCAGCAGGGAACCCGGGACTAGCGGGATTAGTGAGCAGTTCTTC.